This T cell receptor beta chain is from a study of T cells of healthy individuals. MiXCR, run by TCRdb on the 5' RACE reads, gives a single entry per CDR3 protein. The sample has tens of thousands of distinct CDR3 sequences, approximately 15% seen once; the top ten hold 15% to 20%. This clonotype has a count of ten or more. The sequence came from a human donor in good health.

The CDR3 is CASSSSRGLSYEQYF. DNA of the CDR3: TGTGCCAGCAGCTCAAGTCGGGGGCTCTCCTACGAGCAGTACTTC. V and J are TRBV11-2 and TRBJ2-7; D may correspond to TRBD1 or TRBD2 (6 bases each). CDR1 is SGHAT and CDR2 is FQNNGV in the germline V gene. V was pared by 4 bases and J by 0 bases, with 13 bases between. The CDR3 is 15 residues long.